This section outlines one T cell receptor (beta chain) sequence together with its context. No antigen is known for it. Positive CCR7 selection of CD45RO-negative cells yielded the naive CD8 cells, and terminally differentiated effector memory CD45RA+ cells were excluded. This sample was included in a study of shared clonotypes between healthy human individuals. Broader study findings: Generation probabilities were higher for clonotypes shared across all four sorted-subset donors than for unshared ones.

Original processing methods: In the immunoSEQ data, sequences were junction-only and lacked quality scores, so filtering differed. Some clones are missing from TCRdb's copy, which holds only in-frame ones; the method was immunoSEQ multiplex PCR. D and trimming come from the DNA, and the V and J calls and clone size come from that table. The sample lists about 550,000 clones, around 95% occurring once. Trimming pared 7 bases from V and 0 bases from J, leaving 13 bases between. Germline-derived CDR1 and CDR2 are SGHTA and FQGTGA. The CDR3 extends over 15 amino acids. The sample comprised naive CD8+ T cells sorted from blood. The source of this sequence is a woman in her twenties or thirties in good health. The rearrangement joins TRBV7-3 to TRBJ1-3; unclear D gene. The CDR3: CASIPGSRSGNTIYF. The CDR3 DNA follows: TGTGCCAGCATCCCCGGCAGCCGCTCTGGAAACACCATATATTTT.